These 22 T cell receptor beta chains were sequenced from one sample in a study of blood T cell repertoires in COVID-19. Only in-frame clones appear in the TCRdb table, and some are missing; sequencing was by immunoSEQ multiplex PCR. The sample contains 150,000 to 200,000 clones, around 92% of which appear only once. The sample taken for sequencing was peripheral blood. These receptor sequences come from a man aged 25-45 years with COVID-19, enrolled during active disease.

The chain is built from TRBV27 and TRBJ1-2; TRBD1 might be the D (5 bases). This CDR3 region has 14 residues. V was trimmed by 7 bases and J by 0 bases, leaving 12 bases between them. Germline V gene lookup returns CDR1 MNHEY and CDR2 SMNVEV (reference sequence). The CDR3 DNA is TGTGCCAGCACCTTTACAGGTTCTAACTATGGCTACACCTTC. This sequence encodes CASTFTGSNYGYTF.

The chain recombines TRBV28 with TRBJ1-5, with D unclear. Germline V gene sequence: CDR1 MDHEN, CDR2 SYDVKM. V lost 4 bases, J lost 0 bases, and 10 bases lay in between. The length of the CDR3 is 15 residues. The DNA for the CDR3 is TGTGCCAGCAGTTCCGGCGGGGTTAGCAATCAGCCCCAGCATTTT. This gives the protein CASSSGGVSNQPQHF.

The V gene is TRBV7-9, the J gene TRBJ1-2, with a tentative D call TRBD1 (5 bases). The ends were cut back, 5 bases at V and 2 bases at J, with 12 bases in the middle. The CDR3 is 14 amino acids. Looked up from germline, CDR1 is SEHNR and CDR2 is FQNEAQ (reference sequence). This CDR3 reads CASSDSGRNYGYTF. CDR3 coding DNA: TGTGCCAGCAGCGACAGCGGGAGAAACTATGGCTACACCTTC.

The gene calls are TRBV29-1 and TRBJ2-3; the D is unclear. V shed 5 bases and J shed 0 bases, with 9 bases lying between them. The CDR3 runs to 13 residues. Per germline, CDR1 SQVTM and CDR2 ANQGSEA. For the CDR3, the DNA is TGCAGCGTTCCTCCTTCTAGCACAGATACGCAGTATTTT. It specifies CSVPPSSTDTQYF.

This chain links TRBV19 with TRBJ2-7, with 7 bases that match TRBD2. CDR1 and CDR2 (germline): LNHDA, SQIVND (reference sequence). CDR3 length equals 14 residues. V dropped 5 bases and J dropped 0; count of bases not matched to a gene: 4. CDR3 amino acids: CASSLAVSSYEQYF. As DNA, the CDR3 is TGTGCCAGTAGTCTAGCGGTTAGCTCCTACGAGCAGTACTTC.

In DNA, the CDR3 is TGTGCCAGCAGCCCTAGGACAGGGTACACTGAAGCTTTCTTT. It yields the protein CASSPRTGYTEAFF. V usage is TRBV7-9 and J usage is TRBJ1-1; 8 positions agree with TRBD1. The germline V gene encodes CDR1 SEHNR and CDR2 FQNEAQ (reference sequence). The trim removed 5 bases at V and 3 bases at J, leaving 5 bases unmatched. There are 14 residues in the CDR3.

The chain is built from TRBV27 and TRBJ2-1, with TRBD1 matching 7 bases. The CDR3 runs 13 residues. V shed 5 bases, J shed 5 bases, and the junction held 3 bases outside the gene matches. Germline CDR1 reads MNHEY; CDR2 reads SMNVEV (reference sequence). DNA of the CDR3: TGTGCCAGCAGTCAGACAGGGCACAATGAGCAGTTCTTC. The encoded protein is CASSQTGHNEQFF.

The chain couples TRBV30 to TRBJ1-2; D uncertain. The CDR3 sequence is 15 residues long. Trimming cost V 0 bases and J 10 bases, with 21 bases left between them. Germline loops: CDR1 GTSNPN, CDR2 SVGIG (reference sequence). The CDR3 loop is CAWSVRQALGSDYTF. CDR3 nucleotide sequence: TGTGCCTGGAGTGTACGGCAGGCCCTTGGGAGTGACTACACCTTC.

A single count supports this clone. At one end the junction does not follow the germline gene, possibly because of a read error. V and J are TRBV7-2 and TRBJ1-4; 8 bases fit TRBD1. Looked up from germline, CDR1 is SGHTA and CDR2 is FQGNSA. The CDR3 has 17 residues. CDR3 sequence reads: CASSLGDPGTGVEKLFF. CDR3 nucleotides: TGTGCCAGCAGCTTAGGGGATCCGGGGACAGGAGTGGAAAAGCTGTTTTTT.

The rearrangement joins TRBV19 to TRBJ1-2; 7 bases map to TRBD1. With V trimmed by 7 bases and J by 2 bases, 16 bases remained unmatched. Germline assignment: CDR1 LNHDA and CDR2 SQIVND (reference sequence). The CDR3 is made up of 17 amino acids. The CDR3: CASTRGDARSFNYGYTF. CDR3 DNA sequence: TGTGCCAGTACCAGGGGGGACGCCCGTTCCTTCAACTATGGCTACACCTTC.

The chain couples TRBV19 to TRBJ1-1; possible D gene TRBD1, 5 bases. In germline, CDR1 is LNHDA, CDR2 SQIVND (reference sequence). This CDR3 spans 12 amino acids. V gave up 1 base and J gave up 10 bases, with 10 bases separating them. The DNA for the CDR3 is TGTGCCAGTAGTATAGTGCTGGGGCCAGCTTTCTTT. Amino acids: CASSIVLGPAFF.

The J gene is TRBJ2-2, the V gene TRBV11-3; D remains unclear. V was clipped by 2 bases and J by 1 base, with 5 bases between them. CDR1 is SGHNT and CDR2 is YENEEA in the germline V gene. The CDR3 contains 14 residues. The CDR3 is CASSLYWNTGELFF. The DNA of the CDR3 is TGTGCCAGCAGCTTATACTGGAACACCGGGGAGCTGTTTTTT.

The chain has TRBV7-3 and TRBJ2-5, with a tentative D call TRBD2 (6 bases). CDR3 length: 14 amino acids. Trimming left V 2 bases short and J 2 bases short, with 9 bases between. Germline CDR1 is SGHTA and CDR2 is FQGTGA. The CDR3, as DNA: TGTGCCAGCAGCTTACTCGGGGGACAAGAGACCCAGTACTTC. Protein: CASSLLGGQETQYF.

This clone was picked up a small number of times. This rearrangement joins TRBV27 to TRBJ2-7; 13 bases agree with TRBD2. With 5 bases clipped from V and 5 bases from J, the junction kept 3 bases outside the gene matches. This CDR3 is built from 14 residues. Germline V lookup: CDR1 MNHEY, CDR2 SMNVEV (reference sequence). The CDR3 DNA is TGTGCCAGCAGTAGGACTAGCGGGAGTAACGAGCAGTACTTC. It specifies CASSRTSGSNEQYF.

V usage is TRBV11-2 and J usage is TRBJ1-2; 11 bases are shared with TRBD1. V was clipped by 7 bases and J by 4 bases; unmatched bases: 5. CDR3 length: 14 amino acids. CDR1 is SGHAT, CDR2 FQNNGV, per germline. The DNA for the CDR3 is TGTGCCAGCACCCGGGACAGGGGGGCCTATGGCTACACCTTC. Amino acids: CASTRDRGAYGYTF.

The CDR3 DNA sequence: TGTGCCTGGAGTGGACTAGCGGGAGAAGGATACAATGAGCAGTTCTTC. Amino acid sequence: CAWSGLAGEGYNEQFF. The chain employs TRBV30 and TRBJ2-1; 12 bases align to TRBD2. CDR1 GTSNPN and CDR2 SVGIG come from the germline V gene (reference sequence). There are 16 residues in the CDR3. The V segment lost 1 base and the J segment 4 bases; nucleotides outside the gene matches: 5.

The J gene is TRBJ1-5, the V gene TRBV6-2 or TRBV6-3, with TRBD1 matching over 10 bases. Germline trimming cut 0 bases from V and 4 bases from J; bases unmatched to any gene: 6. This CDR3 contains 17 residues. Germline CDR1 MNHEY, CDR2 SVGEGT. The CDR3 sequence is CASSYSEGQGFNQPQHF. The DNA of the CDR3 is TGTGCCAGCAGTTACTCAGAGGGACAGGGGTTTAATCAGCCCCAGCATTTT.

As for this clone: One end of the junction varies from germline; a read error may be responsible. The chain links TRBV10-3 to TRBJ1-5; 7 nucleotides match TRBD1. The CDR3 runs to 13 residues. Germline V CDR1 and CDR2: ENHRY, SYGVKD. The CDR3 spells CAIRDREGQPQHF. CDR3 nucleotide sequence: TGTGCCATCCGTGACAGGGAGGGTCAGCCCCAGCATTTT.

J is TRBJ1-5 and V is TRBV19, with D maybe TRBD1 (6 bases). Trimming took off 2 bases at V and 1 base at J, with 12 bases between the two ends. CDR1 is LNHDA and CDR2 is SQIVND in the germline V gene (reference sequence). The CDR3 runs 16 residues. The CDR3 loop is CASSIRGHPSNQPQHF. CDR3 in DNA: TGTGCCAGTAGTATAAGGGGACACCCAAGCAATCAGCCCCAGCATTTT.

V usage is TRBV20-1 and J usage is TRBJ1-1, with D maybe TRBD1 (6 bases). Germline V gene data show CDR1 as DFQATT and CDR2 as SNEGSKA (reference sequence). The V end lost 5 bases, the J end lost 0 bases, and 13 bases lay between the germline ends. The CDR3 has 14 residues. CDR3 residues: CSARVQGMNTEAFF. DNA of the CDR3: TGCAGTGCTCGTGTTCAGGGGATGAACACTGAAGCTTTCTTT.

This chain connects TRBV6-4 to TRBJ1-1; perhaps TRBD1 as D (6 bases). CDR1 and CDR2 (germline): MRHNA, SNTAGT. With 3 bases removed from V and 1 base from J, the gap between germline ends came to 6 bases. The length of the CDR3 is 13 residues. The CDR3 region is CASSEQGNTEAFF. The CDR3 DNA is TGTGCCAGCAGTGAACAGGGGAACACTGAAGCTTTCTTT.

CDR3 residues: CASSVMVRKNIQYF. CDR3 in DNA: TGCGCCAGCAGTGTGATGGTGCGGAAAAACATTCAGTACTTC. V is TRBV10-2 and J is TRBJ2-4; no clear D gene. CDR1 and CDR2 from the germline V gene are WSHSY and SAAADI. Trimming shortened V by 4 bases and J by 4 bases, and 11 bases separated the two germline ends. The CDR3 runs 14 residues.